This entry lists 17 T cell receptor beta chains sequenced from one sample in a study of CXCR3-negative and CXCR3-positive naive CD8 T cells. Study observations and caveats: Comparison of naive cells showed more hydrophobic TRB CDR3s in CXCR3-positive than in CXCR3-negative naive cells.

Libraries were UMI-labeled 5' RACE TRB cDNA. Each CDR3 protein gets one entry in TCRdb, which reprocessed the 5' RACE reads and gives no DNA. Its listing shows 150,000 to 160,000 distinct CDR3 sequences. These receptors are not linked to any known antigen. The source material was naive CXCR3+ CD8+ T cells from blood. Subset given: CD45RO-CCR7+CD27+CD95- naive CD8+ T cells expressing CXCR3 (TNR3+). These receptor sequences come from a human donor in good health. Some clones in this sample may be carry-over from other donors' samples.

The V and J genes are TRBV7-6 and TRBJ2-3; no DNA is available, so the TRBD2 call from TCRdb remains unchecked. This CDR3 region has 16 residues. Germline V gene sequence: CDR1 SGHVS, CDR2 FNYEAQ. The CDR3 reads CASSHVAATGTDTQYF. Based on the CDR3 plus reference TRBV7-6 and TRBJ2-3, the full variable domain is GAGVSQSPRYKVTKRGQDVALRCDPISGHVSLYWYRQALGQGPEFLTYFNYEAQQDKSGLPNDRFSAERPEGSISTLTIQRTEQRDSAMYRCASSHVAATGTDTQYFGPGTRLTVL.

The V and J genes are TRBV4-1 and TRBJ1-1; TCRdb lists TRBD1, though no DNA is available to test this call. Germline loops: CDR1 MGHRA, CDR2 YSYEKL. This CDR3 contains 13 residues. Here the CDR3 reads CASSQVRGNEAFF.

This rearrangement joins TRBV28 to TRBJ1-5; TCRdb lists TRBD1, though no DNA is available to test this call. Germline-derived CDR1 and CDR2 are MDHEN and SYDVKM. The CDR3 runs 13 residues. CDR3: CASSWTVNQPQHF.

This chain joins TRBV7-9 and TRBJ1-2. CDR1 and CDR2 from the germline V gene are SEHNR and FQNEAQ (reference sequence). The CDR3 covers 13 residues. The CDR3 reads CASSLPKNYGYTF. The full variable domain, with the rest looked up from reference TRBV7-9 and TRBJ1-2, is DTGVSQNPRHKITKRGQNVTFRCDPISEHNRLYWYRQTLGQGPEFLTYFQNEAQLEKSRLLSDRFSAERPKGSFSTLEIQRTEQGDSAMYLCASSLPKNYGYTFGSGTRLTVV.

The CDR3 here is CASRSGTGGAADTQYF. The chain combines TRBV5-1 with TRBJ2-3; lacking DNA, the TRBD1 call made by TCRdb goes unchecked. Germline V gene data show CDR1 as SGHRS and CDR2 as YFSETQ. This CDR3 is 16 amino acids long.

V is TRBV13 and J is TRBJ2-7; TCRdb selects TRBD1, and the lack of DNA leaves this call unchecked. The CDR3 spans 13 residues. Germline V CDR1 and CDR2: PRHDT, FYEKMQ (reference sequence). CDR3 sequence reads: CASSLGRGDEQYF.

The chain combines TRBV18 with TRBJ1-2; TCRdb names TRBD1, which stays unverified in the absence of DNA. The germline CDR1 and CDR2 sequences are KGHSH and LQKENI. CDR3 length equals 17 residues. CDR3 sequence reads: CASSRTAWDTEGHGYTF.

This chain joins TRBV11-3 and TRBJ1-1. Germline assignment: CDR1 SGHNT and CDR2 YENEEA. This CDR3 has 14 residues. This CDR3 is CASSPSGVDTEAFF.

CDR3 sequence reads: CASSVSGVNTGELFF. V usage is TRBV9 and J usage is TRBJ2-2. Germline V gives CDR1 SGDLS, CDR2 YYNGEE. This CDR3 region has 15 residues.

The chain carries TRBV7-9 and TRBJ2-1; TCRdb returns TRBD1, unconfirmable since there is no DNA. The CDR3 totals 18 residues. Per the germline V gene, CDR1 is SEHNR and CDR2 is FQNEAQ (reference sequence). The CDR3 spells CASSLAKRYRGQYDEQFF.

The chain links TRBV29-1 to TRBJ2-5; TCRdb's D call, TRBD1, is unchecked because there is no DNA. Germline V gene lookup returns CDR1 SQVTM and CDR2 ANQGSEA. The CDR3 runs 11 residues. The CDR3 sequence: CSAGGHETQYF.

The J gene is TRBJ2-3, the V gene TRBV19; TCRdb's D call of TRBD1 is untestable without DNA. Germline V CDR1 and CDR2: LNHDA, SQIVND (reference sequence). The CDR3 extends over 16 amino acids. The CDR3 protein is CASSVDRGFVADTQYF.

This chain links TRBV28 with TRBJ1-5; TCRdb calls TRBD1, which cannot be checked without DNA. The germline V gene has CDR1 MDHEN and CDR2 SYDVKM. This CDR3 is 15 amino acids long. This CDR3 is CASSPGAWGNQPQHF.

The gene calls are TRBV9 and TRBJ2-7. Germline-derived CDR1 and CDR2 are SGDLS and YYNGEE. CDR3 length: 14 amino acids. The CDR3 spells CASSPLTTAYEQYF.

The chain uses TRBV4-2 and TRBJ2-5. Germline CDR1 is LGHNA and CDR2 is YNFKEQ. This CDR3 is built from 15 residues. CDR3 protein: CASSQVSGGEETQYF.

The chain combines TRBV6-2 or TRBV6-3 with TRBJ2-4; the D call from TCRdb, TRBD1, cannot be confirmed without DNA. CDR3 length: 14 residues. Germline CDR1 is MNHEY and CDR2 is SVGEGT. The CDR3 sequence: CASSYRWDRYPEYF.

The rearrangement uses TRBV29-1 and TRBJ2-3; TCRdb names TRBD1, which stays unverified in the absence of DNA. Germline assignment: CDR1 SQVTM and CDR2 ANQGSEA. The CDR3 sequence is 11 residues long. This chain's CDR3 is CSVDPGVTQYF.